The rows below give T cell receptor beta chains drawn from one sample of a study of blood T cell repertoires in COVID-19. The table came from immunoSEQ multiplex PCR; TCRdb's copy has only in-frame clones and leaves some out. The data contain roughly 280,000 clones, 85% to 95% of them seen just once; the ten biggest clones take up roughly 2.8%. Sequencing was carried out using PBMCs or T cells enriched from blood (not recorded which). The receptors derive from a man between 40 and 49 years old who had been exposed to COVID-19. Both conserved end residues are part of each CDR3. The D gene is left open where the match is weak. Only some rows state a clone size, as once, few, many or a class for expanded clones.

J | V | D | size | CDR3 | DNA
TRBJ1-1 | TRBV27 | . | . | CASSFGQSNTEAFF | TGTGCCAGCAGTTTCGGACAGTCAAACACTGAAGCTTTCTTT
TRBJ1-3 | TRBV3-1/TRBV3-2 | . | few | CASSQVLGAQGNTIYF | TGTGCCAGCAGCCAAGTTCTGGGGGCTCAAGGAAACACCATATATTTT
TRBJ1-1 | TRBV2 | . | once | CAFREDWLNTEAFF | TGTGCCTTCAGGGAGGATTGGCTGAACACTGAAGCTTTCTTT
TRBJ2-7 | TRBV3-1/TRBV3-2 | TRBD2 | . | CASSQAGGSDEQYF | TGTGCCAGCAGCCAAGCGGGAGGGTCTGACGAGCAGTACTTC
TRBJ1-2 | TRBV27 | TRBD1 | . | CASTPDRGPGYGYTF | TGTGCCAGCACCCCAGACAGGGGGCCGGGCTATGGCTACACCTTC
TRBJ1-2 | TRBV7-2 | . | . | CASSLVPQAGANYGYTF | TGTGCCAGCAGCTTAGTTCCCCAGGCAGGGGCTAACTATGGCTACACCTTC
TRBJ1-4 | TRBV19 | . | . | CASSITSRNEKLFF | TGTGCCAGTAGTATTACCTCCAGGAATGAAAAACTGTTTTTT
TRBJ2-7 | TRBV3-1/TRBV3-2 | . | . | CASSQEMGARSYEQYF | TGTGCCAGCAGCCAAGAGATGGGGGCCCGATCCTACGAGCAGTACTTC
TRBJ1-2 | TRBV5-5 | TRBD1 | once | CASSLEGQVFYGYTF | TGTGCCAGCAGCTTGGAGGGACAGGTCTTCTATGGCTACACCTTC
TRBJ2-1 | TRBV30 | TRBD2 | . | CAWMEREDSRNEQFF | TGTGCCTGGATGGAGCGGGAGGACAGTCGGAATGAGCAGTTCTTC
TRBJ2-2 | TRBV3-1/TRBV3-2 | TRBD2 | . | CASSQTSGPNTGELFF | TGTGCCAGCAGCCAAACTAGCGGGCCGAACACCGGGGAGCTGTTTTTT
TRBJ2-1 | TRBV19 | TRBD2 | . | CASSTRLAREGNEQFF | TGTGCCAGTAGTACGCGACTAGCCCGGGAAGGGAATGAGCAGTTCTTC